The entry below describes one TCR beta chain. Its matching antigen is unknown. At one end, the junction sequence differs from germline, possibly due to a read error. The data were taken from a study of blood T cells in healthy people across ages. This CDR3 contains 13 residues. CDR1 SEHNR and CDR2 FQNEAQ come from the germline V gene (reference sequence). Findings and limits, study-wide: Diversity estimated from one million T cells was considered an underestimate.

Together with a sample-barcoded 5' primer, a J-beta primer mix was included in a second PCR lasting about 6 to 11 cycles. MiXCR, applied by TCRdb to the 5' RACE reads, yields one record per CDR3 protein. The sample has 750,000 or so distinct CDR3 sequences, 20% to 25% seen once. The sample also formed part of further work on T cells of mothers and their children. That report notes: It was observed that no persistent microchimeric T cell clones could be detected.

The receptor comes from a boy younger than 18 in good health. Sequenced input: blood. The chain combines TRBV7-9 with TRBJ1-2; D gene ambiguous. CDR3 coding DNA: TGTGCCGGCAGCTTAGAAAGGGTCGGCGGCTACACCTTC. Its protein is CAGSLERVGGYTF.